Described below is a single TCR beta chain sequence and its context. The antigen is not known. These data originate in a study of T cell responses to AZD1222 COVID-19 vaccine. Study-wide results and limits: In a largely white British group with more females than males, clonal diversity was possibly underestimated.

Method: immunoSEQ multiplex PCR; TCRdb's copy keeps in-frame clones and lacks some. This sample carries around 94,000 clones, over 75% of them seen once, and the ten largest clones take 15% to 20%. The clonotype comes from an adult in good health. The sequencing here drew on peripheral blood, taken on day 0 of AZD1222 vaccination.

The DNA of the CDR3 is TGTGCCAGCAGTTTAGGTGGGGCCCAAGAGACCCAGTACTTC. Translated, it gives CASSLGGAQETQYF. The chain carries TRBV28 and TRBJ2-5, with D tentatively TRBD1 (5 bases). The CDR3 extends over 14 amino acids. V shed 2 bases and J shed 1 base, with 8 bases lying between them. Germline assignment: CDR1 MDHEN and CDR2 SYDVKM.